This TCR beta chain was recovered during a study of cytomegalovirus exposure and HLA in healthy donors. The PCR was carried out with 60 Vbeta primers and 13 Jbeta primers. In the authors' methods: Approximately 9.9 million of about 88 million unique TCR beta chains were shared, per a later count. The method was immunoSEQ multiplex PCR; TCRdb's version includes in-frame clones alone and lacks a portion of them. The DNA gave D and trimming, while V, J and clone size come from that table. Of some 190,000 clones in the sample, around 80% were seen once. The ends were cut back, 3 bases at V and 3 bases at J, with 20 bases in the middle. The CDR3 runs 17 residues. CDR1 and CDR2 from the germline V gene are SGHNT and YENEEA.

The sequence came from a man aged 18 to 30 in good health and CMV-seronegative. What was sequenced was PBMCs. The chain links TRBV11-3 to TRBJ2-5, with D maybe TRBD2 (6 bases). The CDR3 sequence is CASSLDLANRREETQYF. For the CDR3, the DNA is TGTGCCAGCAGCTTGGACCTAGCGAACAGACGGGAAGAGACCCAGTACTTC.